This T cell receptor beta chain was identified during a study of blood T cell dynamics during melanoma immunotherapy. The sample's time point: week 3, after first cycle of checkpoint inhibitor. The repertoire was sequenced with immunoSEQ multiplex PCR; TCRdb's copy has only in-frame clones and lacks some. The sample contains around 10,000 clones, about nine tenths of which appear only once. V lost 0 bases, J lost 10 bases, and 13 bases lay in between. The germline CDR1 and CDR2 sequences are MNHNY and SVGAGI (reference sequence). This CDR3 has 14 amino acids. The sample here was blood, taken from a patient treated with checkpoint blockade. The gene calls are TRBV6-6 and TRBJ2-1; a weak D match, TRBD2 (5 bases). The sequence derives from a human donor with melanoma. For the CDR3, the DNA is TGTGCCAGCAGTTACTCGCAGCCTAGCATGGAGCAGTTCTTC. Protein sequence: CASSYSQPSMEQFF.